This T cell receptor (beta chain) was recovered during a study of CXCR3-negative and CXCR3-positive naive CD8 T cells. Study context: Approximately 130 million TRB reads were obtained in total, which works out to about 1.5 +/- 0.3 million per library.

Those CD8+ T cells considered naive were CD45RO-CCR7+CD27+CD95-. The CDR3 consists of 14 residues. Germline assignment: CDR1 MGHRA and CDR2 YSYEKL. Whole-study results and caveats: TRB CDR3 hydrophobicity was greater in CXCR3-positive naive cells than in CXCR3-negative naive cells. Memory CD8+ cells showed much lower diversity, while both naive subsets displayed comparably high diversity. Partial loss of CXCR3 expression followed cryopreservation; most assays used fresh PBMCs.

Of note for this clonotype: What it binds is not known.

Libraries of TRB cDNA were made by 5' RACE and carried UMIs. Reanalyzing the 5' RACE reads, TCRdb keeps one entry per CDR3 protein, without DNA. Its table records approximately 140,000 distinct CDR3 sequences. This TCR was sampled from a human donor in good health. Some clones in this sample may be carry-over from other donors' samples. The rearrangement joins TRBV4-1 to TRBJ2-7; TCRdb's D call, TRBD2, is unchecked because there is no DNA. Source material: naive CXCR3+ CD8+ T cells from blood. The subset: CD45RO-CCR7+CD27+CD95- naive CD8+ T cells expressing CXCR3 (TNR3+). The CDR3 sequence is CASSQGAYYYEQYF.